This T cell receptor beta chain comes out of a study of cytomegalovirus exposure and HLA in healthy donors. The CDR3 runs 16 residues. Trimming removed 0 bases from V and 10 bases from J; junction bases left unmatched: 9. Germline V lookup: CDR1 SGHNT, CDR2 YYREEE (reference sequence). Donors in the study were healthy people who gave bone marrow. In the PCR, 60 Vbeta and 13 Jbeta primers were used. This table comes from immunoSEQ multiplex PCR, and its TCRdb copy is limited to in-frame clones, with some not included. This table holds over 150,000 clones, 80% found once. On this clone: Its specificity is not known.

Whole-study results and caveats: A later analysis showed that HLA-associated TCR beta chains had undergone more clonal expansion than equally common others.

The sequencing sample was made of PBMCs. The chain employs TRBV5-4 and TRBJ2-1, with 11 nucleotides matching TRBD2. This clonotype was obtained from a middle-aged woman in good health and CMV-seropositive. CDR3 in DNA: TGTGCCAGCAGCTTGGAGCCGCCTAGCGGGAGGTGGGAGCAGTTCTTC. Translated, it gives CASSLEPPSGRWEQFF.